These T cell receptor beta chains were read from a single sample in a study of blood T cell repertoires in COVID-19. Generated by immunoSEQ multiplex PCR, the TCRdb table keeps only in-frame clones and is missing some. In the table there are about 310,000 clones, more than 70% of which are singletons. Sequenced sample: peripheral blood. The receptor source for this set is a woman between 50 and 59 years old who had recovered from COVID-19. CDR3s include the opening cysteine and the closing phenylalanine or tryptophan. A D gene is named only where the DNA matches it firmly. The size entry is marked missing in some rows and otherwise reads once, few, many or a size class.

V gene: TRBV12-3/TRBV12-4; D gene: .; clone size: .; J gene: TRBJ2-5; CDR3 protein: CASRHRELETQYF; CDR3 DNA: TGTGCCAGCAGGCACAGGGAGTTGGAGACCCAGTACTTC
V gene: TRBV4-3; D gene: TRBD1; clone size: .; J gene: TRBJ1-1; CDR3 protein: CASTLDRGITEAFF; CDR3 DNA: TGCGCCAGCACCTTAGACAGGGGCATCACTGAAGCTTTCTTT
V gene: TRBV11-2; D gene: TRBD2; clone size: .; J gene: TRBJ2-1; CDR3 protein: CASSTTSGRRGEQFF; CDR3 DNA: TGTGCCAGCAGCACAACTAGCGGGAGGAGGGGTGAGCAGTTCTTC
V gene: TRBV9; D gene: .; clone size: once; J gene: TRBJ1-5; CDR3 protein: CASSVYPQAYSNQPQHF; CDR3 DNA: TGTGCCAGCAGCGTATACCCTCAGGCCTATAGCAATCAGCCCCAGCATTTT
V gene: TRBV5-1; D gene: .; clone size: .; J gene: TRBJ2-5; CDR3 protein: CASSLNRVFQETQYF; CDR3 DNA: TGCGCCAGCAGCTTAAATCGCGTATTCCAAGAGACCCAGTACTTC
V gene: TRBV28; D gene: TRBD2; clone size: .; J gene: TRBJ2-2; CDR3 protein: CASSVPGLAGANTGELFF; CDR3 DNA: TGTGCCAGCAGTGTCCCGGGACTAGCGGGCGCGAACACCGGGGAGCTGTTTTTT
V gene: TRBV5-5; D gene: .; clone size: once; J gene: TRBJ1-6; CDR3 protein: CASSSDRNSPLHF; CDR3 DNA: TGTGCCAGCAGCAGTGACAGAAATTCACCCCTCCACTTT
V gene: TRBV5-1; D gene: TRBD1; clone size: .; J gene: TRBJ1-6; CDR3 protein: CASSGGTGSTPLHF; CDR3 DNA: TGCGCCAGCAGCGGTGGGACAGGTAGTACACCCCTCCACTTT
V gene: TRBV6-5; D gene: TRBD1; clone size: .; J gene: TRBJ1-4; CDR3 protein: CASRGTANEKLFF; CDR3 DNA: TGTGCCAGCAGGGGGACAGCGAATGAAAAACTGTTTTTT
V gene: TRBV7-9; D gene: .; clone size: few; J gene: TRBJ2-5; CDR3 protein: CASSQGPGRDVTQYF; CDR3 DNA: TGTGCCAGCAGCCAGGGGCCGGGCAGGGACGTGACCCAGTACTTC
V gene: TRBV6-6; D gene: TRBD2; clone size: .; J gene: TRBJ2-7; CDR3 protein: CASTVGTSYDEQYF; CDR3 DNA: TGTGCCAGCACCGTAGGGACTAGCTACGACGAGCAGTACTTC
V gene: TRBV9; D gene: .; clone size: once; J gene: TRBJ2-6; CDR3 protein: CASSTTGTGANVLTF; CDR3 DNA: TGTGCCAGCAGCACAACAGGGACTGGGGCCAACGTCCTGACTTTC
V gene: TRBV6-1; D gene: TRBD2; clone size: .; J gene: TRBJ2-7; CDR3 protein: CASSALTSGRTPRNEQYF; CDR3 DNA: TGTGCCAGCAGTGCCCTGACTAGCGGGAGGACTCCTCGGAACGAGCAGTACTTC
V gene: TRBV10-1; D gene: .; clone size: .; J gene: TRBJ1-1; CDR3 protein: CASSGDTEAFF; CDR3 DNA: TGCGCCAGCAGCGGGGACACTGAAGCTTTCTTT
V gene: TRBV20-1; D gene: .; clone size: .; J gene: TRBJ1-6; CDR3 protein: CSASGGWGSPLHF; CDR3 DNA: TGCAGTGCTAGTGGGGGCTGGGGTTCACCCCTCCACTTT
V gene: TRBV30; D gene: .; clone size: once; J gene: TRBJ1-2; CDR3 protein: CAWSVAAYGYTF; CDR3 DNA: TGTGCCTGGAGTGTGGCGGCCTATGGCTACACCTTC
V gene: TRBV6-5; D gene: .; clone size: .; J gene: TRBJ1-1; CDR3 protein: CASTQIRETNTEAFF; CDR3 DNA: TGTGCCAGCACCCAGATCAGGGAAACGAACACTGAAGCTTTCTTT
V gene: TRBV4-2; D gene: .; clone size: few; J gene: TRBJ1-5; CDR3 protein: CASSQERREGNQPQHF; CDR3 DNA: TGTGCCAGCAGCCAAGAACGCAGGGAAGGCAATCAGCCCCAGCATTTT
V gene: TRBV10-2; D gene: TRBD2; clone size: .; J gene: TRBJ2-2; CDR3 protein: CASRAPSGRAPSTGELFF; CDR3 DNA: TGCGCCAGCAGGGCCCCTAGCGGGAGGGCCCCGAGTACCGGGGAGCTGTTTTTT
V gene: TRBV4-2; D gene: .; clone size: .; J gene: TRBJ2-3; CDR3 protein: CAAGETLTDTQYF; CDR3 DNA: TGTGCTGCGGGCGAAACCCTCACAGATACGCAGTATTTT
V gene: TRBV24-1; D gene: TRBD2; clone size: .; J gene: TRBJ2-7; CDR3 protein: CATSDSGALMEQYF; CDR3 DNA: TGTGCCACCAGCGATAGCGGGGCCTTAATGGAGCAGTACTTC
V gene: TRBV3-1/TRBV3-2; D gene: TRBD1; clone size: .; J gene: TRBJ2-2; CDR3 protein: CASSQEGGQTAGGVSGELFF; CDR3 DNA: TGTGCCAGCAGCCAAGAAGGGGGTCAAACGGCAGGGGGCGTGTCCGGGGAGCTGTTTTTT
V gene: TRBV5-1; D gene: TRBD1; clone size: .; J gene: TRBJ2-2; CDR3 protein: CASSFRTGITGELFF; CDR3 DNA: TGCGCCAGCAGCTTCCGGACAGGAATCACCGGGGAGCTGTTTTTT
V gene: TRBV7-3; D gene: .; clone size: .; J gene: TRBJ1-3; CDR3 protein: CASNCQGGNTIYF; CDR3 DNA: TGTGCCAGCAATTGCCAGGGGGGAAACACCATATATTTT
V gene: TRBV5-6; D gene: .; clone size: .; J gene: TRBJ1-2; CDR3 protein: CASKNGPSRTLANYGYTF; CDR3 DNA: TGTGCCAGTAAGAACGGGCCGTCCCGGACTTTAGCTAACTATGGCTACACCTTC
V gene: TRBV3-1/TRBV3-2; D gene: TRBD1; clone size: .; J gene: TRBJ1-2; CDR3 protein: CASSETGVAPGYTF; CDR3 DNA: TGTGCCAGCAGCGAGACAGGGGTTGCGCCGGGCTACACCTTC
V gene: TRBV18; D gene: .; clone size: .; J gene: TRBJ2-2; CDR3 protein: CASSPPGHLNTGELFF; CDR3 DNA: TGTGCCAGCTCACCACCGGGACACCTTAACACCGGGGAGCTGTTTTTT
V gene: TRBV5-6; D gene: TRBD2; clone size: once; J gene: TRBJ2-7; CDR3 protein: CASSSRSGGREQYF; CDR3 DNA: TGTGCCAGCAGCAGCCGTAGCGGGGGAAGAGAGCAGTACTTC
V gene: TRBV28; D gene: TRBD1; clone size: .; J gene: TRBJ2-1; CDR3 protein: CATFPGQGFYNEQFF; CDR3 DNA: TGTGCCACTTTTCCGGGACAGGGTTTTTACAATGAGCAGTTCTTC
V gene: TRBV12-3/TRBV12-4; D gene: .; clone size: .; J gene: TRBJ1-2; CDR3 protein: CASSLRQLNGYTF; CDR3 DNA: TGTGCCAGCAGTTTACGACAGCTTAATGGCTACACCTTC
V gene: TRBV4-1; D gene: TRBD2; clone size: .; J gene: TRBJ2-7; CDR3 protein: CASSLTTSGRSEQYF; CDR3 DNA: TGCGCCAGCAGCCTCACAACTAGCGGGAGATCCGAGCAGTACTTC
V gene: TRBV29-1; D gene: .; clone size: .; J gene: TRBJ2-1; CDR3 protein: CSLAATGNEQFF; CDR3 DNA: TGCAGCCTTGCCGCGACGGGGAATGAGCAGTTCTTC
V gene: TRBV13; D gene: TRBD2; clone size: .; J gene: TRBJ2-7; CDR3 protein: CASSLRLAGEHEQYF; CDR3 DNA: TGTGCCAGCAGCCTCCGACTAGCGGGAGAGCACGAGCAGTACTTC
V gene: TRBV29-1; D gene: TRBD1; clone size: .; J gene: TRBJ2-1; CDR3 protein: CSVTEGTGAFNEQFF; CDR3 DNA: TGCAGTGTAACCGAAGGCACAGGGGCATTCAATGAGCAGTTCTTC
V gene: TRBV20-1; D gene: .; clone size: .; J gene: TRBJ1-5; CDR3 protein: CSASFDRRYSNQPQHF; CDR3 DNA: TGCAGTGCTAGTTTCGACAGGAGATATAGCAATCAGCCCCAGCATTTT
V gene: TRBV7-2; D gene: TRBD1; clone size: .; J gene: TRBJ1-6; CDR3 protein: CASRPDGTGNSPLHF; CDR3 DNA: TGTGCCAGCAGACCAGACGGGACAGGAAATTCACCCCTCCACTTT
V gene: TRBV18; D gene: TRBD1; clone size: .; J gene: TRBJ2-1; CDR3 protein: CASSPPGGRDEQFF; CDR3 DNA: TGTGCCAGCTCACCTCCAGGGGGTAGAGATGAGCAGTTCTTC
V gene: TRBV6-6; D gene: .; clone size: .; J gene: TRBJ2-7; CDR3 protein: CASSLNRDSEEQYF; CDR3 DNA: TGTGCCAGCAGCCTCAACCGGGACTCGGAGGAGCAGTACTTC
V gene: TRBV3-1/TRBV3-2; D gene: .; clone size: .; J gene: TRBJ2-7; CDR3 protein: CASPEGSYEQYF; CDR3 DNA: TGTGCCAGTCCCGAGGGCTCCTACGAGCAGTACTTC
V gene: TRBV7-2; D gene: .; clone size: .; J gene: TRBJ1-1; CDR3 protein: CASSLEPGYTEAFF; CDR3 DNA: TGTGCCAGCAGCTTAGAACCAGGGTACACTGAAGCTTTCTTT
V gene: TRBV29-1; D gene: .; clone size: once; J gene: TRBJ2-3; CDR3 protein: CSVEESGSSTDTQYF; CDR3 DNA: TGCAGCGTTGAAGAAAGCGGATCTAGCACAGATACGCAGTATTTT
V gene: TRBV5-1; D gene: TRBD1; clone size: once; J gene: TRBJ1-4; CDR3 protein: CASSPEGTASLEKLFF; CDR3 DNA: TGCGCCAGCAGCCCAGAAGGGACAGCAAGCCTTGAAAAACTGTTTTTT
V gene: TRBV7-2; D gene: .; clone size: .; J gene: TRBJ2-5; CDR3 protein: CASSAGVTQYF; CDR3 DNA: TGTGCCAGCAGCGCCGGGGTAACCCAGTACTTC
V gene: TRBV4-3; D gene: TRBD1; clone size: .; J gene: TRBJ2-5; CDR3 protein: CASSQGTTGLQETQYF; CDR3 DNA: TGCGCCAGCAGCCAAGGAACGACAGGGCTCCAAGAGACCCAGTACTTC
V gene: TRBV9; D gene: TRBD1; clone size: once; J gene: TRBJ2-7; CDR3 protein: CASSVAARQGPTYEQYF; CDR3 DNA: TGTGCCAGCAGCGTAGCGGCCCGACAGGGACCAACCTACGAGCAGTACTTC
V gene: TRBV5-5; D gene: .; clone size: few; J gene: TRBJ1-1; CDR3 protein: CASSLWQGKEAFF; CDR3 DNA: TGTGCCAGCAGCTTGTGGCAGGGAAAGGAAGCTTTCTTT
V gene: TRBV7-2; D gene: TRBD1; clone size: .; J gene: TRBJ1-6; CDR3 protein: CASSTVGDSRNSPLHF; CDR3 DNA: TGTGCCAGCAGCACCGTAGGGGACAGCAGAAATTCACCCCTCCACTTT
V gene: TRBV24-1; D gene: .; clone size: .; J gene: TRBJ2-1; CDR3 protein: CATSDLSLGAGKDEQFF; CDR3 DNA: TGTGCCACCAGTGATTTGTCGTTGGGAGCGGGTAAGGATGAGCAGTTCTTC
V gene: TRBV5-4; D gene: .; clone size: few; J gene: TRBJ2-7; CDR3 protein: CASSSGAPAYYEQYF; CDR3 DNA: TGTGCCAGCAGCTCGGGAGCGCCCGCATACTACGAGCAGTACTTC
V gene: TRBV11-2; D gene: TRBD2; clone size: .; J gene: TRBJ2-3; CDR3 protein: CASSFGTSGTDTQYF; CDR3 DNA: TGTGCCAGCAGCTTTGGGACTAGCGGCACAGATACGCAGTATTTT
V gene: TRBV6-2/TRBV6-3; D gene: .; clone size: .; J gene: TRBJ2-6; CDR3 protein: CASSFELSGANVLTF; CDR3 DNA: TGTGCCAGCAGTTTTGAGCTCTCGGGGGCCAACGTCCTGACTTTC
V gene: TRBV4-1; D gene: .; clone size: few; J gene: TRBJ2-1; CDR3 protein: CASSQGKENEQFF; CDR3 DNA: TGCGCCAGCAGCCAAGGAAAGGAGAATGAGCAGTTCTTC